These 9 T cell receptor beta chains were all obtained from the same sample, sequenced in a study of CD8+ T cells in alopecia areata. Extraction of RNA preceded its reverse transcription into cDNA, which served as the sequencing template. The protocol was immunoSEQ multiplex PCR, while the TCRdb copy is restricted to in-frame clones and leaves out a portion. The sample includes fewer than 150,000 clones, roughly two fifths of them seen just once. Sample: CD4+ T cells sorted from blood. The receptors were gathered from a human donor with alopecia areata.

This clone occurred a few times. The rearrangement joins TRBV7-9 to TRBJ2-7; D ambiguous. This CDR3 is 13 amino acids long. The V gene's germline CDR1 is SEHNR and CDR2 FQNEAQ (reference sequence). V lost 5 bases, J lost 0 bases, and 8 bases lay in between. The CDR3 protein is CASSPPSSYEQYF. The DNA of the CDR3 is TGTGCCAGCAGCCCTCCGAGCTCCTACGAGCAGTACTTC. Full variable domain (rest looked up from reference TRBV7-9 and TRBJ2-7): DTGVSQNPRHKITKRGQNVTFRCDPISEHNRLYWYRQTLGQGPEFLTYFQNEAQLEKSRLLSDRFSAERPKGSFSTLEIQRTEQGDSAMYLCASSPPSSYEQYFGPGTRLTVT.

This clone was recorded a few times. The V call is TRBV23-1, the J call TRBJ2-1; the D gene is possibly TRBD2 (5 bases). TRBV23-1 belongs to the ORF category, with a function that is uncertain. V lost 1 base to trimming and J lost 5 bases, with 12 bases between them. The CDR3 covers 15 residues. The CDR3 is CASSQWGEIHNEQFF. The DNA for the CDR3 is TGCGCCAGCAGTCAATGGGGAGAAATCCACAATGAGCAGTTCTTC.

The chain recombines TRBV27 with TRBJ2-5; the D call may be TRBD1 or TRBD2 (5 bases each). Germline CDR1 and CDR2: MNHEY and SMNVEV (reference sequence). CDR3 length: 15 amino acids. Trimming took off 5 bases at V and 5 bases at J, with 18 bases between the two ends. In nucleotides, the CDR3 is TGTGCCAGCAGTCGTCGAGGGGCGTTGTTGGAGACCCAGTACTTC. Translating gives CASSRRGALLETQYF.

This clone was seen only a few times. CDR3 in DNA: TGTGCCTGCAGGGGAGGGGAGTACGAGCAGTACTTC. This codes for CACRGGEYEQYF. The chain links TRBV30 to TRBJ2-7; a weak D match, TRBD2 (7 bases). Trimming left V 6 bases short and J 4 bases short, with 13 bases between. Per the germline V gene, CDR1 is GTSNPN and CDR2 is SVGIG (reference sequence). This CDR3 is 12 amino acids long.

This clone has a handful of counts. The rearrangement joins TRBV29-1 to TRBJ2-3; perhaps TRBD2 as D (6 bases). V gave up 4 bases and J gave up 6 bases, with 23 bases separating them. CDR3 length equals 16 residues. Germline V gene data show CDR1 as SQVTM and CDR2 as ANQGSEA. In nucleotides, the CDR3 is TGCAGCGTTGGTGGCCTACTAGCCCTCAGCGGCGATACGCAGTATTTT. Translating it yields CSVGGLLALSGDTQYF.

The genes are TRBV7-2 and TRBJ2-3; TRBD2 agrees at 8 bases. The CDR3 contains 15 residues. Trimming at V came to 0 bases and at J to 6 bases, leaving 5 bases not matched to a gene. Germline-derived CDR1 and CDR2 are SGHTA and FQGNSA. The chain's CDR3 is CASSLASGGQDTQYF. In nucleotides, the CDR3 is TGTGCCAGCAGCTTAGCTTCGGGGGGGCAGGATACGCAGTATTTT.

V and J are TRBV9 and TRBJ1-2; no reliable D call. The V end was cut by 4 bases, the J end by 5 bases, with 9 bases between. Germline V lookup: CDR1 SGDLS, CDR2 YYNGEE. This CDR3 comprises 12 residues. In DNA form, the CDR3 reads TGTGCCAGCAGCTCCGACCAATATGGCTACACCTTC. Translating it yields CASSSDQYGYTF.

This clone was seen a handful of times. This chain joins TRBV28 and TRBJ2-7; no reliable D call. The CDR3 has 11 residues. Germline CDR1 is MDHEN and CDR2 is SYDVKM. The germline V and J ends were trimmed by 2 bases and 7 bases, with 6 bases remaining between them. The CDR3 DNA reads as TGTGCCAGCAGTTTACAAAGGGAGCAGTACTTC. Residues: CASSLQREQYF.

This clone was seen a single time. This chain connects TRBV30 to TRBJ1-2, with a possible D match to TRBD1 (5 bases). V lost 5 bases to trimming and J lost 0 bases, with 13 bases between them. The CDR3 is made up of 14 amino acids. Germline CDR1 reads GTSNPN; CDR2 reads SVGIG (reference sequence). CDR3 nucleotides: TGTGCCTGGGAGAGGGGATCGGCTAACTATGGCTACACCTTC. Protein product: CAWERGSANYGYTF.